This T cell receptor beta chain stems from a study of metastatic and nonmetastatic thyroid tumors. Study-level points and caveats: When malignant thyroid tumors were compared with benign nodules, TCR beta diversity was reportedly significantly higher in the malignant tumors. This held in both blood and tumor samples.

Thyroid surgery had not been preceded by any treatment in any patient. TCRdb re-processed the PCR reads through MiXCR. The table has around 45,000 clones, less than 5% seen once. V lost 6 bases, J lost 5 bases, and 19 bases lay in between. The CDR3 is made up of 15 amino acids. Ten or more counts support this clone. Its cognate antigen is unknown. The receptor's source is a female donor with papillary thyroid cancer or a benign thyroid nodule (not recorded which). Some clones in this sample may be carry-over from other donors' samples. The sample consisted of blood. V and J are TRBV12-3 or TRBV12-4 and TRBJ2-5; maybe TRBD2 (6 bases). CDR3 sequence: CASSPPPGRWETQYF. For the CDR3, the DNA is TGTGCCAGCAGCCCTCCTCCAGGGAGGTGGGAGACCCAGTACTTC.